This passage covers 6 T cell receptor beta chains from one sample sequenced in a study of blood T cell repertoires in COVID-19. Some clones are missing from TCRdb's copy, which holds only in-frame ones; the method was immunoSEQ multiplex PCR. The repertoire holds approximately 46,000 clones, 86% seen once, with roughly 15% in the top ten. Source material: peripheral blood. Source of these receptors: a man between 60 and 70 years old with active or convalescent COVID-19.

This clone has more than one count but fewer than ten. V and J are TRBV6-2 or TRBV6-3 and TRBJ2-3, with 14 positions matching TRBD2. The CDR3 covers 17 residues. In germline, CDR1 is MNHEY, CDR2 SVGEGT. J was trimmed by 6 bases and V by 0 bases; bases with no gene match: 5. CDR3: CASSYSGTSGGWDTQYF. The DNA for the CDR3 is TGTGCCAGCAGTTACTCCGGGACTAGCGGGGGTTGGGATACGCAGTATTTT.

The V call is TRBV6-5, the J call TRBJ2-1; D might be TRBD2 (6 bases). This CDR3 comprises 14 residues. Germline CDR1 and CDR2: MNHEY and SVGAGI. The V and J ends lost 6 bases and 0 bases respectively, with 9 bases between them. The CDR3 nucleotides are TGTGCCAGCAGCCGGGGGACCTCCTACAATGAGCAGTTCTTC. Its translation: CASSRGTSYNEQFF.

This clone was picked up one time. This sequence joins TRBV6-6 and TRBJ1-3; D not resolved. V was shortened by 10 bases and J by 3 bases, with 10 bases between the two germline ends. The germline V gene has CDR1 MNHNY and CDR2 SVGAGI (reference sequence). CDR3 size: 12 residues. Written as DNA, the CDR3 is TGTGCCACAACTAATAGTGGAAACACCATATATTTT. Translation gives CATTNSGNTIYF.

The table lists this clone with a few counts. V usage is TRBV6-5 and J usage is TRBJ1-2, with D possibly matching TRBD1 (5 bases). Germline V gene sequence: CDR1 MNHEY, CDR2 SVGAGI. The CDR3 loop spans 13 amino acids. V lost 8 bases and J lost 11, with 21 bases in between. CDR3 residues: CASSGGRVGGYTF. The CDR3 nucleotides are TGTGCCAGCTCGGGTGGCAGGGTTGGAGGGTACACCTTC.

The V gene is TRBV7-2, the J gene TRBJ2-5; a possible D gene is TRBD2 (6 bases). CDR1 and CDR2 from the germline V gene are SGHTA and FQGNSA. Trimming took off 1 base at V and 0 bases at J, with 12 bases between the two ends. The CDR3 is made up of 16 amino acids. This chain's CDR3 is CASSLGSGDYQETQYF. In DNA form, the CDR3 reads TGTGCCAGCAGCTTAGGTAGCGGAGACTACCAAGAGACCCAGTACTTC.

This clone was counted between two and nine times. CDR3 region: CASSFSRGTDTQYF. DNA of the CDR3: TGTGCCAGCAGCTTTTCCAGGGGCACAGATACGCAGTATTTT. The chain carries TRBV7-2 and TRBJ2-3, with a possible D match to TRBD1 (5 bases). CDR1 is SGHTA and CDR2 is FQGNSA in the germline V gene. CDR3 length: 14 residues. V was clipped by 3 bases and J by 1 base, with 8 bases between them.